This section outlines one TCR beta chain sequence together with its context. This entry comes from a study of blood T cell repertoires in COVID-19. In the original processing: Amplification of reference gene primers provided the estimated nucleated cell counts. Data came from immunoSEQ multiplex PCR; TCRdb stores just in-frame clones and leaves some out. The V and J calls and the clone size are those of that table, but D and trimming were determined from the DNA. The table includes 130,000 to 150,000 clones, 87% detected once. The CDR3 spans 14 residues. Germline V gene lookup returns CDR1 SNHLY and CDR2 FYNNEI. V gave up 10 bases and J gave up 0 bases; unmatched junction bases: 6.

The gene calls are TRBV2 and TRBJ2-3; 8 nucleotides align to TRBD1. This TCR derives from a woman in her forties or fifties with acute or convalescent COVID-19. Sequencing used peripheral blood. CDR3: CAIHRQGSTDTQYF. CDR3 DNA sequence: TGTGCCATCCATCGACAGGGGAGCACAGATACGCAGTATTTT. The entire variable domain, with the rest obtained from reference TRBV2 and TRBJ2-3, is as follows: EPEVTQTPSHQVTQMGQEVILRCVPISNHLYFYWYRQILGQKVEFLVSFYNNEISEKSEIFDDQFSVERPDGSNFTLKIRSTKLEDSAMYFCAIHRQGSTDTQYFGPGTRLTVL.